A selection of T cell receptor beta chains follows, all from one sample in a study of blood T cell repertoires in COVID-19. Using immunoSEQ multiplex PCR, the repertoire was profiled, and TCRdb retains in-frame clones only, with some absent. Of fewer than 250,000 clones in the sample, about nine tenths were seen once. The specimen was PBMCs or T cells enriched from blood (not recorded which). These receptors came from a woman younger than 45 with acute COVID-19. Both conserved end residues are part of each CDR3. A D gene is named only where the DNA matches it firmly. Size is omitted from some rows. Given values are once, few, many or a class for expanded clones.

J: TRBJ1-6; V: TRBV10-3; D: .; size: .; CDR3: CAISERTSDYNSPLHF; DNA: TGTGCCATCAGTGAAAGGACATCCGATTATAATTCACCCCTCCACTTT
J: TRBJ2-1; V: TRBV5-1; D: TRBD1; size: .; CDR3: CASSLGTGWPSNEQFF; DNA: TGCGCCAGCAGCCTCGGGACAGGGTGGCCGAGCAATGAGCAGTTCTTC
J: TRBJ2-7; V: TRBV18; D: .; size: .; CDR3: CASSGREGHEQYF; DNA: TGTGCCAGCTCAGGGCGGGAAGGCCACGAGCAGTACTTC
J: TRBJ1-5; V: TRBV12-3/TRBV12-4; D: TRBD1; size: few; CDR3: CASSGTGNQPQHF; DNA: TGTGCCAGCAGTGGGACAGGCAATCAGCCCCAGCATTTT
J: TRBJ2-1; V: TRBV10-1; D: .; size: .; CDR3: CASSERAGELNEQFF; DNA: TGCGCCAGCAGTGAGAGGGCAGGGGAGCTCAATGAGCAGTTCTTC
J: TRBJ1-2; V: TRBV7-6; D: TRBD1; size: few; CDR3: CASSLAGQGINGYTF; DNA: TGTGCCAGCAGCTTAGCGGGACAGGGGATAAATGGCTACACCTTC
J: TRBJ1-1; V: TRBV5-6; D: .; size: .; CDR3: CASSWGATEAFF; DNA: TGTGCCAGCAGCTGGGGCGCAACTGAAGCTTTCTTT
J: TRBJ2-1; V: TRBV7-2; D: .; size: .; CDR3: CASSLDSSYNEQFF; DNA: TGTGCCAGCAGCTTAGACAGTTCCTACAATGAGCAGTTCTTC
J: TRBJ2-7; V: TRBV7-9; D: .; size: .; CDR3: CASSPQGQGKLSYEQYF; DNA: TGTGCCAGCAGCCCCCAGGGGCAGGGAAAACTTTCCTACGAGCAGTACTTC
J: TRBJ2-5; V: TRBV29-1; D: .; size: once; CDR3: CSVDGRSWQETQYF; DNA: TGCAGCGTTGACGGTCGTTCTTGGCAAGAGACCCAGTACTTC
J: TRBJ1-4; V: TRBV5-4; D: TRBD1; size: .; CDR3: CASSREGQGGNEKLFF; DNA: TGTGCCAGCAGCCGGGAGGGACAGGGAGGGAATGAAAAACTGTTTTTT
J: TRBJ1-2; V: TRBV6-5; D: TRBD1; size: once; CDR3: CASSYGTDNYGYTF; DNA: TGTGCCAGCAGTTACGGGACAGATAACTATGGCTACACCTTC
J: TRBJ1-2; V: TRBV5-4; D: TRBD1; size: .; CDR3: CASRRPGQGNYGYTF; DNA: TGTGCCAGCAGACGACCGGGACAGGGGAACTATGGCTACACCTTC
J: TRBJ1-1; V: TRBV25-1; D: .; size: .; CDR3: CASSEWGDEAFF; DNA: TGTGCCAGCAGTGAATGGGGGGACGAAGCTTTCTTT
J: TRBJ2-5; V: TRBV7-9; D: .; size: .; CDR3: CASSLNPGETQYF; DNA: TGTGCCAGCAGCTTAAACCCGGGGGAGACCCAGTACTTC
J: TRBJ1-4; V: TRBV11-2; D: TRBD1; size: .; CDR3: CASSSRQGLKEKLFF; DNA: TGTGCCAGCAGCTCCCGACAGGGCCTTAAAGAAAAACTGTTTTTT
J: TRBJ1-2; V: TRBV29-1; D: TRBD1; size: .; CDR3: CSVLRGTGDGYTF; DNA: TGCAGCGTGCTAAGGGGGACAGGGGATGGCTACACCTTC
J: TRBJ2-7; V: TRBV4-1; D: TRBD2; size: .; CDR3: CASSLTAGGAYEQYF; DNA: TGCGCCAGCAGCCTCACTGCGGGGGGTGCTTACGAGCAGTACTTC
J: TRBJ1-5; V: TRBV12-3/TRBV12-4; D: .; size: .; CDR3: CASKEGSNQPQHF; DNA: TGTGCCAGCAAGGAGGGTAGCAATCAGCCCCAGCATTTT
J: TRBJ2-5; V: TRBV7-8; D: TRBD2; size: .; CDR3: CASSFKGWGGETQYF; DNA: TGTGCCAGCAGCTTTAAAGGGTGGGGAGGGGAGACCCAGTACTTC
J: TRBJ2-4; V: TRBV4-3; D: .; size: .; CDR3: CASSQDPSSLAKNIQYF; DNA: TGCGCCAGCAGCCAAGATCCCTCTTCACTAGCCAAAAACATTCAGTACTTC
J: TRBJ2-6; V: TRBV11-3; D: .; size: .; CDR3: CASSLEGNQGSSGANVLTF; DNA: TGTGCCAGCAGCTTAGAGGGTAACCAGGGATCCTCTGGGGCCAACGTCCTGACTTTC
J: TRBJ1-1; V: TRBV6-5; D: TRBD1; size: .; CDR3: CASSTGQATDTEAFF; DNA: TGTGCCAGCAGTACGGGACAGGCGACAGACACTGAAGCTTTCTTT
J: TRBJ2-5; V: TRBV25-1; D: TRBD1; size: .; CDR3: CASSGPGQGGETQYF; DNA: TGTGCCAGCAGTGGGCCGGGACAGGGTGGTGAGACCCAGTACTTC
J: TRBJ2-1; V: TRBV21-1; D: .; size: .; CDR3: CASSPGQGAGNEQFF; DNA: TGTGCCAGCAGCCCGGGACAGGGGGCGGGAAATGAGCAGTTCTTC
J: TRBJ1-2; V: TRBV7-9; D: .; size: .; CDR3: CASSLDGDSWMAF; DNA: TGTGCCAGCAGCTTAGATGGAGATTCCTGGATGGCCTTC
J: TRBJ2-7; V: TRBV20-1; D: .; size: .; CDR3: CSAPQGEQYF; DNA: TGCAGTGCTCCCCAGGGCGAGCAGTACTTC
J: TRBJ2-3; V: TRBV24-1; D: TRBD1; size: .; CDR3: CATGGNDRANTQYF; DNA: TGTGCCACCGGGGGAAATGACAGGGCAAATACGCAGTATTTT
J: TRBJ1-1; V: TRBV7-9; D: .; size: .; CDR3: CASSLMLQAEAFF; DNA: TGTGCCAGCAGCTTAATGTTGCAGGCGGAAGCTTTCTTT
J: TRBJ1-6; V: TRBV9; D: TRBD1; size: .; CDR3: CASSAEGQVYNSPLHF; DNA: TGTGCCAGCAGCGCAGAGGGACAGGTTTATAATTCACCCCTCCACTTT
J: TRBJ2-5; V: TRBV20-1; D: .; size: .; CDR3: CSASGGWEETQYF; DNA: TGCAGTGCTAGTGGGGGCTGGGAAGAGACCCAGTACTTC
J: TRBJ1-4; V: TRBV18; D: .; size: .; CDR3: CASSPGTSGFEKLFF; DNA: TGTGCCAGCTCACCAGGGACATCAGGGTTTGAAAAACTGTTTTTT
J: TRBJ1-1; V: TRBV19; D: .; size: .; CDR3: CASSRIESGNTEAFF; DNA: TGTGCCAGTAGTAGGATAGAGAGCGGGAACACTGAAGCTTTCTTT
J: TRBJ2-5; V: TRBV3-1/TRBV3-2; D: TRBD2; size: .; CDR3: CASSQVSGLRGQETQYF; DNA: TGTGCCAGCAGCCAAGTAAGTGGTCTGCGGGGGCAAGAGACCCAGTACTTC
J: TRBJ1-1; V: TRBV5-8; D: TRBD1; size: few; CDR3: CASSTWDSLNTEAFF; DNA: TGTGCCAGCAGCACCTGGGACAGCTTGAACACTGAAGCTTTCTTT
J: TRBJ2-2; V: TRBV2; D: .; size: .; CDR3: CASTGGARTGELFF; DNA: TGTGCCAGCACGGGGGGCGCGAGGACCGGGGAGCTGTTTTTT
J: TRBJ2-6; V: TRBV9; D: TRBD1; size: .; CDR3: CASSVPTSGTGDGANVLTF; DNA: TGTGCCAGCAGCGTTCCGACCTCCGGGACAGGGGATGGGGCCAACGTCCTGACTTTC
J: TRBJ1-6; V: TRBV6-1; D: .; size: .; CDR3: CASSENPGAPRGSPLHF; DNA: TGTGCCAGCAGTGAAAACCCGGGCGCCCCCCGGGGTTCACCCCTCCACTTT
J: TRBJ1-6; V: TRBV6-6; D: .; size: .; CDR3: CASSYGGTPLHF; DNA: TGTGCCAGCAGTTACGGCGGTACACCCCTCCACTTT
J: TRBJ1-5; V: TRBV13; D: .; size: .; CDR3: CASSPGVGNQPQHF; DNA: TGTGCCAGCAGCCCGGGAGTGGGCAATCAGCCCCAGCATTTT
J: TRBJ1-1; V: TRBV7-9; D: .; size: .; CDR3: CASSSETRGFFDEAFF; DNA: TGTGCCAGCAGCTCGGAGACAAGGGGGTTCTTTGATGAAGCTTTCTTT
J: TRBJ1-1; V: TRBV29-1; D: .; size: .; CDR3: CSVDTGSAFF; DNA: TGCAGCGTTGACACGGGGTCCGCTTTCTTT
J: TRBJ1-2; V: TRBV13; D: .; size: .; CDR3: CASSPWTGGYGYTF; DNA: TGTGCCAGCAGCCCTTGGACCGGAGGGTATGGCTACACCTTC
J: TRBJ1-6; V: TRBV27; D: TRBD1; size: .; CDR3: CASSPGQGNSPLHF; DNA: TGTGCCAGCAGTCCAGGACAGGGCAACTCACCCCTCCACTTT
J: TRBJ1-2; V: TRBV7-2; D: .; size: once; CDR3: CASSQDRYGYTF; DNA: TGTGCCAGCAGCCAAGACAGATATGGCTACACCTTC
J: TRBJ1-6; V: TRBV19; D: TRBD1; size: .; CDR3: CASSIEDRAGSPLHF; DNA: TGTGCCAGTAGTATAGAGGACAGGGCGGGTTCACCCCTCCACTTT
J: TRBJ1-1; V: TRBV21-1; D: .; size: .; CDR3: CASSKALSGENTEAFF; DNA: TGTGCCAGCAGCAAAGCGCTTTCAGGGGAGAACACTGAAGCTTTCTTT
J: TRBJ1-6; V: TRBV7-9; D: .; size: .; CDR3: CASSSGNNSPLHF; DNA: TGTGCCAGCAGCTCCGGGAACAATTCACCCCTCCACTTT
J: TRBJ1-4; V: TRBV29-1; D: .; size: .; CDR3: CSVDEGEKLFF; DNA: TGCAGCGTTGATGAGGGTGAAAAACTGTTTTTT
J: TRBJ2-7; V: TRBV27; D: TRBD1; size: .; CDR3: CATRRGQAAYEQYF; DNA: TGTGCCACCCGCAGGGGACAGGCGGCTTACGAGCAGTACTTC
J: TRBJ1-2; V: TRBV6-5; D: TRBD1; size: .; CDR3: CASRTGDGRGYTF; DNA: TGTGCCAGCAGGACAGGGGACGGTCGTGGCTACACCTTC
J: TRBJ2-1; V: TRBV27; D: TRBD2; size: .; CDR3: CATTVGGSEQFF; DNA: TGTGCCACCACTGTGGGGGGGTCTGAGCAGTTCTTC
J: TRBJ1-2; V: TRBV4-3; D: TRBD1; size: few; CDR3: CASSRSTGTGGDGYTF; DNA: TGCGCCAGCAGCCGAAGCACCGGGACAGGGGGCGATGGCTACACCTTC
J: TRBJ2-2; V: TRBV19; D: TRBD2; size: .; CDR3: CASSIWVAGGPGTGELFF; DNA: TGTGCCAGTAGTATATGGGTAGCGGGGGGGCCGGGCACCGGGGAGCTGTTTTTT